A single sample gave rise to the 22 T cell receptor beta chains below, sequenced in a study of shared clonotypes between healthy human individuals (dated by TCRdb to the early 2020s). Preparation of the library involved the immunoSEQ multiplex PCR assay. This immuneACCESS table, as held by TCRdb, lists in-frame sequences with V and J called but not all clones. Of the missing ones, under half trace to an unresolved V gene in checked studies; the others have no known cause. The sample table lists some 2.4 million clones, 80% to 95% of them with a count of one. Approximately 0.36% of the sample is in the top ten clones. Material: naive CD4+ T cells from PBMCs. The cell subset or site label of this sample denotes: CD45RA+ positively selected. The receptors were sampled from a man aged 18 to 29 in good health. Some clones in this sample may be carry-over from other donors' samples.

The chain joins TRBV5-1 to TRBJ2-5; D assignment may be TRBD1 or TRBD2 (7 bases each). CDR3 length: 15 amino acids. Deletions cut 8 bases from V and 4 bases from J, with 21 bases between. CDR1 and CDR2 from the germline V gene are SGHRS and YFSETQ. CDR3 DNA: TGCGCCAGTTGCCCCCAGGGGGGGGGTAGAGAGACCCAGTACTTC. Translation: CASCPQGGGRETQYF.

The chain is built from TRBV19 and TRBJ2-3; 8 nucleotides align to TRBD1. Trimming took 7 bases from V and 5 from J; bases not matched to a gene: 8. Germline V lookup: CDR1 LNHDA, CDR2 SQIVND (reference sequence). The CDR3 covers 14 residues. The CDR3 spells CASTARGPVDTQYF. As DNA, the CDR3 is TGTGCCAGTACGGCCAGGGGGCCGGTAGATACGCAGTATTTT.

A single count supports this clone. V usage is TRBV18 and J usage is TRBJ2-7; unclear D gene. The CDR3 runs 13 residues. The ends were cut back, 6 bases at V and 3 bases at J, with 12 bases in the middle. Germline values: CDR1 KGHSH, CDR2 LQKENI. The CDR3 nucleotides are TGTGCCAGCTCTCGCCTTGGGGACTACGAGCAGTACTTC. Translating it yields CASSRLGDYEQYF.

V usage is TRBV5-1 and J usage is TRBJ2-3; 12 positions match TRBD1. Germline trimming cut 4 bases from V and 5 bases from J; bases unmatched to any gene: 5. This CDR3 region has 15 residues. CDR1 and CDR2 (germline): SGHRS, YFSETQ. CDR3 DNA sequence: TGCGCCAGCAGCCCCCGGGACAGGGGGCAAGATACGCAGTATTTT. This gives the protein CASSPRDRGQDTQYF.

CDR3 nucleotide sequence: TGTGCCAGCAGTCCTCCCTCCGGGTCACTGGGGGGCTACACCTTC. Its protein product is CASSPPSGSLGGYTF. The gene calls are TRBV28 and TRBJ1-2, with unresolved D. The germline CDR1 and CDR2 sequences are MDHEN and SYDVKM. This CDR3 has 15 residues. The V gene lost 5 bases and the J gene lost 8 bases, with 21 bases spanning the gap.

This chain connects TRBV28 to TRBJ1-3; D not resolved. Trimming left V 2 bases short and J 9 bases short, with 11 bases between. The CDR3 covers 13 residues. CDR1 and CDR2 from the germline V gene are MDHEN and SYDVKM. The CDR3 bases are TGTGCCAGCAGTTTAACCGCGCTGGGCACCATATATTTT. It yields the protein CASSLTALGTIYF.

This chain uses TRBV5-6 with TRBJ2-5; perhaps TRBD2 as D (6 bases). The CDR3 is made up of 15 amino acids. Germline-derived CDR1 and CDR2 are SGHDT and YYEEEE. V was pared by 0 bases and J by 5 bases, with 14 bases between. The CDR3 coding sequence is TGTGCCAGCAGCTTGGCGCTAGCGTTATCGGAGACCCAGTACTTC. Translated, it gives CASSLALALSETQYF.

This chain connects TRBV27 to TRBJ1-2; unclear D gene. Germline CDR1 is MNHEY and CDR2 is SMNVEV (reference sequence). Trimming stripped 5 bases from V and 5 bases from J, with 9 bases between. The CDR3 sequence is 12 residues long. The CDR3 nucleotides read TGTGCCAGCAGTAGGGAGGGATATGGCTACACCTTC. It translates to CASSREGYGYTF.

The chain uses TRBV11-1 and TRBJ2-5; 7 bases match TRBD2. Germline CDR1 SGHAT, CDR2 FQDESV (reference sequence). CDR3 size: 14 residues. Unmatched junction bases numbered 3, after V lost 4 bases and J lost 1 base. CDR3 residues: CASSSTSVQETQYF. In DNA, the CDR3 is TGTGCCAGCAGCTCAACTAGCGTCCAAGAGACCCAGTACTTC.

The chain is built from TRBV6-5 and TRBJ1-3; no clear D gene. V dropped 6 bases and J dropped 4 bases, with 7 bases sitting between them. CDR1 MNHEY and CDR2 SVGAGI come from the germline V gene. The CDR3 runs to 12 residues. The CDR3 sequence is CASRSDGNTIYF. DNA of the CDR3: TGTGCCAGCAGGTCAGACGGAAACACCATATATTTT.

The chain links TRBV7-2 to TRBJ2-7; D might be TRBD2 (5 bases). The CDR3 totals 14 residues. V lost 2 bases, J lost 2 bases, and 10 bases lay in between. Per germline, CDR1 SGHTA and CDR2 FQGNSA. CDR3 loop: CASSLTGSTYEQYF. As DNA, the CDR3 is TGTGCCAGCAGCTTAACGGGATCAACCTACGAGCAGTACTTC.

The J gene is TRBJ2-1, the V gene TRBV5-1; perhaps TRBD2 as D (6 bases). CDR3 length: 13 residues. Trimming removed 6 bases from V and 6 bases from J, with 13 bases in between. Germline CDR1 reads SGHRS; CDR2 reads YFSETQ. The DNA of the CDR3 is TGCGCCAGCACCGCGGGCGGGGCCAATGAGCAGTTCTTC. Amino acids: CASTAGGANEQFF.

This chain uses TRBV2 with TRBJ2-7, with D tentatively TRBD2 (6 bases). In germline, CDR1 is SNHLY, CDR2 FYNNEI. The CDR3 covers 15 residues. The ends were cut back, 4 bases at V and 1 base at J, with 14 bases in the middle. The DNA of the CDR3 is TGTGCCAGCAGTGCCTCTAGCGTTCCGTCCTACGAGCAGTACTTC. As protein: CASSASSVPSYEQYF.

Points on this clone: Other nucleotide sequences in the sample specify the same CDR3. The chain links TRBV29-1 to TRBJ1-1; D gene unclear. The V end lost 4 bases, the J end lost 2 bases, and 11 bases lay between the germline ends. CDR3 length equals 13 residues. Germline-derived CDR1 and CDR2 are SQVTM and ANQGSEA. The CDR3 region is CSVGRVLNTEAFF. In nucleotides, the CDR3 is TGCAGCGTTGGACGGGTCCTTAACACTGAAGCTTTCTTT.

The rearrangement links TRBV4-1 to TRBJ2-5; D gene unclear. The CDR3 is 17 amino acids. V lost 4 bases and J lost 3, with 21 bases in between. Germline V gene data show CDR1 as MGHRA and CDR2 as YSYEKL. CDR3 nucleotide sequence: TGCGCCAGCAGCCTCTACTTGGGATTCCCGGGCGAAGAGACCCAGTACTTC. It encodes CASSLYLGFPGEETQYF.

In this sample, this clone turned up once. The gene calls are TRBV7-9 and TRBJ1-2, with a possible D match to TRBD1 (6 bases). The V gene's germline CDR1 is SEHNR and CDR2 FQNEAQ (reference sequence). This CDR3 region has 12 residues. V was clipped by 5 bases and J by 8 bases, with 12 bases between them. CDR3 nucleotide sequence: TGTGCCAGCAGCGTACAGGGATCGGGCTACACCTTC. Encoded protein: CASSVQGSGYTF. The full variable domain, completed using reference TRBV7-9 and TRBJ1-2, is DTGVSQNPRHKITKRGQNVTFRCDPISEHNRLYWYRQTLGQGPEFLTYFQNEAQLEKSRLLSDRFSAERPKGSFSTLEIQRTEQGDSAMYLCASSVQGSGYTFGSGTRLTVV.

The gene calls are TRBV15 and TRBJ1-5; no reliable D call. Deletions cut 9 bases from V and 0 bases from J, with 12 bases between. Germline-derived CDR1 and CDR2 are LNHNV and YYDKDF (reference sequence). The CDR3 is 14 residues long. Here the CDR3 DNA reads TGTGCCACAAGCGAGTTTTATAGCAATCAGCCCCAGCATTTT. The encoded protein is CATSEFYSNQPQHF. Together with reference TRBV15 and TRBJ1-5, the CDR3 gives the full variable domain: DAMVIQNPRYQVTQFGKPVTLSCSQTLNHNVMYWYQQKSSQAPKLLFHYYDKDFNNEADTPDNFQSRRPNTSFCFLDIRSPGLGDTAMYLCATSEFYSNQPQHFGDGTRLSIL.

The chain joins TRBV18 to TRBJ1-2; TRBD1 might be the D (5 bases). The germline CDR1 and CDR2 sequences are KGHSH and LQKENI. This CDR3 is built from 12 residues. Trimming cost V 4 bases and J 7 bases, with 10 bases left between them. CDR3 DNA: TGTGCCAGCTCACTGCAGGGATTTGGCTACACCTTC. This translates into CASSLQGFGYTF.

Comments on this clone: A junction end diverges from the germline sequence, so it may reflect a read error. The V call is TRBV28, the J call TRBJ1-1; D gene unclear. This CDR3 is 13 amino acids long. Germline V CDR1 and CDR2: MDHEN, SYDVKM. The CDR3 reads CVSGPLAATEAFF. DNA of the CDR3: TGTGTCAGCGGACCGTTGGCGGCCACTGAAGCTTTCTTT.

The chain has TRBV28 and TRBJ2-1; 8 bases match TRBD2. Germline CDR1 MDHEN, CDR2 SYDVKM. The CDR3 is made up of 15 amino acids. Trimming at V came to 3 bases and at J to 7 bases, leaving 8 bases not matched to a gene. The CDR3 reads CASSFVTGGLNEQFF. The DNA for the CDR3 is TGTGCCAGCAGTTTTGTTACGGGAGGGTTAAATGAGCAGTTCTTC. The full variable domain, its missing parts supplied by reference TRBV28 and TRBJ2-1, is DVKVTQSSRYLVKRTGEKVFLECVQDMDHENMFWYRQDPGLGLRLIYFSYDVKMKEKGDIPEGYSVSREKKERFSLILESASTNQTSMYLCASSFVTGGLNEQFFGPGTRLTVL.

The chain is built from TRBV9 and TRBJ2-3; unclear D gene. Germline V CDR1 and CDR2: SGDLS, YYNGEE. The germline V and J ends were trimmed by 4 bases and 0 bases, with 12 bases remaining between them. The CDR3 runs to 15 residues. CDR3 DNA: TGTGCCAGCAGCTCCCGGGCCGACAGCACAGATACGCAGTATTTT. Its translation: CASSSRADSTDTQYF.

This rearrangement joins TRBV7-8 to TRBJ2-7, with D possibly being TRBD1 or TRBD2 (5 bases each). Per germline, CDR1 SGHVS and CDR2 FQNEAQ. There are 14 residues in the CDR3. Between the trimmed V and J ends, which lost 1 base and 2 bases, there was a span of 9 bases. DNA of the CDR3: TGTGCCAGCAGCTTAGTCGTGGGGGCCTACGAGCAGTACTTC. This sequence encodes CASSLVVGAYEQYF.